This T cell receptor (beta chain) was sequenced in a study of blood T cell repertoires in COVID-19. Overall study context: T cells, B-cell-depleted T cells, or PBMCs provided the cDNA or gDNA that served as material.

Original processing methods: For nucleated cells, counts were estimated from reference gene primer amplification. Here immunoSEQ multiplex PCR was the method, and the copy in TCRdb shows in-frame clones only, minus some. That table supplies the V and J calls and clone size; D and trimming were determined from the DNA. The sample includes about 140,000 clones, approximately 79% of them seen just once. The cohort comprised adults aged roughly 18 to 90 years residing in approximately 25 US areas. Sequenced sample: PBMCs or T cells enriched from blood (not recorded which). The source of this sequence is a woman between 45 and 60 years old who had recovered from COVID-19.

Here the CDR3 DNA reads TGTGCCAGCAGAGACTCGACTGGATCCTACGAGCAGTACTTC. Translated, it gives CASRDSTGSYEQYF. The chain uses TRBV6-5 and TRBJ2-7; D gene ambiguous. This CDR3 contains 14 residues. Trimming removed 6 bases at V and 1 base at J, with 13 bases between. Germline loops: CDR1 MNHEY, CDR2 SVGAGI.